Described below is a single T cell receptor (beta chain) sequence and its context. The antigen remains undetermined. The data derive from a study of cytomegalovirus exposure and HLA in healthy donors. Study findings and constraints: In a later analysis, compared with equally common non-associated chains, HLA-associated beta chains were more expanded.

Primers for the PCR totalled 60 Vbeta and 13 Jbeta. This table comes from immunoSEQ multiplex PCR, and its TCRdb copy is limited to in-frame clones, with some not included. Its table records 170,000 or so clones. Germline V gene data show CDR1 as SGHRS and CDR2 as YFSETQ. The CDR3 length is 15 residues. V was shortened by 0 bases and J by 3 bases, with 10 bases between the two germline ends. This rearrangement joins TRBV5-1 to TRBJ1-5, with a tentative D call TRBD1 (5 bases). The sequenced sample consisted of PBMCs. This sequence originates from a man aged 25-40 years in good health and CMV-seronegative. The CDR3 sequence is CASSLAGLINQPQHF. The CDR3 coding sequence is TGCGCCAGCAGCTTGGCGGGACTCATCAATCAGCCCCAGCATTTT.